This T cell receptor beta chain is from a study of STAT5B mutations in CD4+ large granular lymphocyte leukemia. Germline V lookup: CDR1 SGHTA, CDR2 FQGNSA. V was trimmed by 5 bases and J by 4 bases, leaving 20 bases between them. The CDR3 totals 16 residues. Libraries were prepared by immunoSEQ multiplex PCR; TCRdb keeps only in-frame clonotypes and omits some of them. This table has around 21,000 clones, 78% appearing once. Study-wide results and limits: Compared with healthy controls (2/35), patient top clones favored TRBV06 (8/27). Higher CD4+ than CD8+ T-LGLL clonality might reflect small sample size. No patients shared main leukemic clonotypes, though roughly 23% appeared at low frequency elsewhere.

Note on this clone: What it binds is unknown.

The chain is built from TRBV7-2 and TRBJ1-2, with a weak D call TRBD1 (6 bases). The sample was CD4+ T cells from blood buffy coats. The sequence derives from a human donor in good health. CDR3: CASSRQTGRDLYGYTF. The CDR3 region has the DNA TGTGCCAGCAGCCGTCAGACAGGACGCGACCTCTATGGCTACACCTTC.